This is a list of T cell receptor beta chains from one sample in a study of control samples from healthy donors and cancer patients. Assay: immunoSEQ multiplex PCR; the TCRdb copy retains only in-frame clones and omits some. Of around 96,000 clones in the sample, 85% to 95% were seen once. Sequencing was performed on blood. The receptors were sampled from a man aged 18 to 30 in good health. Each CDR3 is given with its conserved first and last residue. A D gene is named only where the DNA matches it firmly. A clone size is listed for some rows: how often the clone was seen (once, few, many), or a class if it is expanded.

few	TRBV12-3/TRBV12-4	.	TRBJ1-5	CASSPRVGPQHF	TGTGCCAGCAGTCCCAGGGTGGGGCCCCAGCATTTT
.	TRBV7-2	.	TRBJ1-4	CASSSFSRANEKLFF	TGTGCCAGCAGCTCTTTCTCGAGGGCTAATGAAAAACTGTTTTTT
.	TRBV30	.	TRBJ1-1	CAWSLVAFEAFF	TGTGCCTGGAGTCTGGTGGCTTTTGAAGCTTTCTTT
.	TRBV2	.	TRBJ2-2	CASNPELTSRNTGELFF	TGTGCCAGCAATCCTGAACTTACTAGCAGGAACACCGGGGAGCTGTTTTTT
.	TRBV2	.	TRBJ1-5	CASNQGYTGQPQHF	TGTGCCAGCAATCAGGGTTATACAGGTCAGCCCCAGCATTTT
.	TRBV7-9	.	TRBJ2-5	CASSLEASRETQYF	TGTGCCAGCAGCTTAGAGGCTAGTAGGGAGACCCAGTACTTC
.	TRBV20-1	.	TRBJ2-3	CSALLSGTQYF	TGCAGTGCCCTTCTGAGCGGAACGCAGTATTTT
once	TRBV6-1	TRBD1	TRBJ1-2	CASSETTGDGYTF	TGTGCCAGCAGTGAAACGACAGGGGATGGCTACACCTTC
.	TRBV19	.	TRBJ1-2	CASSSNWGRMVSGYTF	TGTGCCAGTAGTAGTAACTGGGGCAGGATGGTCTCGGGCTACACCTTC
.	TRBV7-9	.	TRBJ2-7	CASSGSSYEQYF	TGTGCCAGCAGCGGAAGCTCCTACGAGCAGTACTTC
.	TRBV12-3/TRBV12-4	.	TRBJ1-1	CASSKKRTEAFF	TGTGCCAGCAGCAAGAAGAGAACTGAAGCTTTCTTT
few	TRBV7-9	.	TRBJ2-7	CASSPGTNIYEQYF	TGTGCCAGCAGCCCCGGGACAAATATCTACGAGCAGTACTTC
.	TRBV30	.	TRBJ2-1	CAWSQPGPYNEQFF	TGTGCCTGGAGTCAACCCGGGCCCTACAATGAGCAGTTCTTC
once	TRBV5-6	TRBD1	TRBJ1-5	CASSPWTGGYQPQHF	TGTGCCAGCAGCCCGTGGACAGGGGGCTATCAGCCCCAGCATTTT
.	TRBV2	.	TRBJ2-1	CASSDVGGHSYNEQFF	TGTGCCAGCAGTGATGTTGGGGGACACTCCTACAATGAGCAGTTCTTC
.	TRBV6-5	.	TRBJ1-1	CASTATVRNTEAFF	TGTGCCAGCACCGCCACTGTTAGGAACACTGAAGCTTTCTTT
.	TRBV6-5	TRBD1	TRBJ2-2	CASRTGGPGELFF	TGTGCCAGCAGGACAGGGGGCCCCGGGGAGCTGTTTTTT
.	TRBV3-1/TRBV3-2	TRBD1	TRBJ1-1	CASSLGTGEDTEAFF	TGTGCCAGCAGCCTTGGGACAGGTGAAGACACTGAAGCTTTCTTT
.	TRBV4-1	.	TRBJ1-1	CASSQALHIEGNTEAFF	TGCGCCAGCAGCCAAGCACTCCATATTGAGGGGAACACTGAAGCTTTCTTT
.	TRBV6-5	.	TRBJ1-5	CASSYSRAYQPQHF	TGTGCCAGCAGTTACTCGAGGGCTTATCAGCCCCAGCATTTT
.	TRBV5-1	TRBD1	TRBJ2-7	CASSKDRNSYEQYF	TGCGCCAGCAGCAAGGACAGGAACTCCTACGAGCAGTACTTC
.	TRBV10-2	.	TRBJ1-1	CASSSNTGMGTEAFF	TGCGCCAGCAGTTCCAACACGGGGATGGGCACTGAAGCTTTCTTT
.	TRBV11-1	.	TRBJ1-1	CASSHGGGGNTEAFF	TGTGCCAGCAGCCACGGGGGCGGGGGAAACACTGAAGCTTTCTTT
.	TRBV29-1	.	TRBJ1-4	CSVEVGADEKLFF	TGCAGCGTTGAAGTGGGGGCGGACGAAAAACTGTTTTTT
.	TRBV7-9	.	TRBJ2-1	CASSQETGPLYNEQFF	TGTGCCAGCAGCCAAGAGACAGGTCCCCTTTACAATGAGCAGTTCTTC
.	TRBV9	TRBD1	TRBJ2-5	CASSVGWGQAKETQYF	TGTGCCAGCAGCGTAGGATGGGGACAGGCTAAAGAGACCCAGTACTTC
.	TRBV30	.	TRBJ1-1	CAWTGWHSEEAFF	TGTGCCTGGACAGGGTGGCACTCAGAAGAAGCTTTCTTT
.	TRBV4-3	.	TRBJ2-1	CASSLSTGTYNEQFF	TGCGCCAGCAGCCTCTCGACAGGAACCTACAATGAGCAGTTCTTC